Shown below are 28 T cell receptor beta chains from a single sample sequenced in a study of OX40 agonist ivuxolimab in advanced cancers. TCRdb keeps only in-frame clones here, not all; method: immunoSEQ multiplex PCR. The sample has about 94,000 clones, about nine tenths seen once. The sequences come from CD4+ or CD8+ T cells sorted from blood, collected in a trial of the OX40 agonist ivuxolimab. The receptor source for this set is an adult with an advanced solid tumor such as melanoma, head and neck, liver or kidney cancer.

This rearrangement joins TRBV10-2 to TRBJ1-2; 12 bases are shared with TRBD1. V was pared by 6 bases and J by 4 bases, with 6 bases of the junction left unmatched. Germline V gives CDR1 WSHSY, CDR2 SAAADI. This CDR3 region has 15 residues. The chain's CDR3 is CASSAGTGGVYGYTF. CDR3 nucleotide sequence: TGCGCCAGCAGCGCCGGGACAGGGGGCGTCTATGGCTACACCTTC.

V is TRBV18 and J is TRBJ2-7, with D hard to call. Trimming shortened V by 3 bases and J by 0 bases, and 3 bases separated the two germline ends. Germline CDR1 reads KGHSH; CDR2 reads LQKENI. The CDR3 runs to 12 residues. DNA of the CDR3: TGTGCCAGCTCACCTAGCTCCTACGAGCAGTACTTC. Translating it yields CASSPSSYEQYF. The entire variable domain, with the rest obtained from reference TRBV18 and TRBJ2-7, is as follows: NAGVMQNPRHLVRRRGQEARLRCSPMKGHSHVYWYRQLPEEGLKFMVYLQKENIIDESGMPKERFSAEFPKEGPSILRIQQVVRGDSAAYFCASSPSSYEQYFGPGTRLTVT.

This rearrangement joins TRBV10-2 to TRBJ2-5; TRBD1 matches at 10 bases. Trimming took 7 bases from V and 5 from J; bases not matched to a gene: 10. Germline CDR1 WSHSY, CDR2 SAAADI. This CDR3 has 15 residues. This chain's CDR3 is CASTNSGTGDETQYF. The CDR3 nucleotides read TGCGCCAGCACCAATTCCGGGACAGGGGACGAGACCCAGTACTTC.

CDR3 sequence: CASSARGLGATSGNTIYF. The DNA of the CDR3 is TGTGCCAGCAGCGCCAGGGGACTTGGAGCTACCTCTGGAAACACCATATATTTT. V usage is TRBV7-9 and J usage is TRBJ1-3; D may be TRBD1 (6 bases). V gave up 5 bases and J gave up 0 bases, with 20 bases separating them. Germline V lookup: CDR1 SEHNR, CDR2 FQNEAQ (reference sequence). The CDR3 runs 18 residues.

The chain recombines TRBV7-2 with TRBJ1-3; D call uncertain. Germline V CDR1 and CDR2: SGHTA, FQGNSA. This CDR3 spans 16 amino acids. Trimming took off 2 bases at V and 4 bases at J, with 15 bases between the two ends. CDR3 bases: TGTGCCAGCAGCTTACCCCGGACGGATCGGGGAAACACCATATATTTT. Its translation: CASSLPRTDRGNTIYF.

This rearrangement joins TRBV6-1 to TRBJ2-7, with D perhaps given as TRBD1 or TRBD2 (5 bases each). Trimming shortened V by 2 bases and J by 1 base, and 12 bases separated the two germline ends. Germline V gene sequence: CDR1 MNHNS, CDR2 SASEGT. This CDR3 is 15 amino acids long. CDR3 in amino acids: CASSEIPGRSYEQYF. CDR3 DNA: TGTGCCAGCAGTGAAATCCCGGGACGGTCCTACGAGCAGTACTTC.

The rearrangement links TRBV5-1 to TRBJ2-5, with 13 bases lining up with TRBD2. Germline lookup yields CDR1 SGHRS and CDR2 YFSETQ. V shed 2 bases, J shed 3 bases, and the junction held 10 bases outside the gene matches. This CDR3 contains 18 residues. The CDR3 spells CASSFGGTSGVGEETQYF. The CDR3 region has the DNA TGCGCCAGCAGCTTCGGGGGGACTAGCGGGGTTGGCGAAGAGACCCAGTACTTC.

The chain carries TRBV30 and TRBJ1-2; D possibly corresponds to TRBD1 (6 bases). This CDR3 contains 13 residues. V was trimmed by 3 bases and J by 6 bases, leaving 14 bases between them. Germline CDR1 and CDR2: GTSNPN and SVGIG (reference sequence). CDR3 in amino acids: CAWRSQGNNGYTF. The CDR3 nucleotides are TGTGCCTGGAGGTCACAGGGTAATAATGGCTACACCTTC.

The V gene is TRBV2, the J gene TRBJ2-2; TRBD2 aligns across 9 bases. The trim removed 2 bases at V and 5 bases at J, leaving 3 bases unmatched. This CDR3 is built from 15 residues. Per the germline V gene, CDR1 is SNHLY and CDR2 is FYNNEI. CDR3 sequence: CASSESGGQTGELFF. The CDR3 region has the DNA TGTGCCAGCAGTGAAAGCGGGGGGCAAACCGGGGAGCTGTTTTTT.

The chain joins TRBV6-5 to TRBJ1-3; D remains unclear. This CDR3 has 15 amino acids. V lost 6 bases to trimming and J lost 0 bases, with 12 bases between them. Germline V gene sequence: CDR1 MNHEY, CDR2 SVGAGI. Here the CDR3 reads CASSTLGISGNTIYF. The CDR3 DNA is TGTGCCAGCAGCACGCTAGGAATCTCTGGAAACACCATATATTTT.

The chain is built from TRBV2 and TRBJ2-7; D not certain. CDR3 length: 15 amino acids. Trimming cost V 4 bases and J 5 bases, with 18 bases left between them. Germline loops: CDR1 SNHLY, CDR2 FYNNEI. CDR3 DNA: TGTGCCAGCAGTGCCGAACGGCCCCTCCTACACGAGCAGTACTTC. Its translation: CASSAERPLLHEQYF.

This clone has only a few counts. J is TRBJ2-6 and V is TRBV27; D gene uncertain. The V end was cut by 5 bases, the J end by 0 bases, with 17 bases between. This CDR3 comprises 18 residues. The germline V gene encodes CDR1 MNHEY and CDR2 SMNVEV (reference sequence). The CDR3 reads CASSPLGTVSSGANVLTF. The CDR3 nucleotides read TGTGCCAGCAGTCCCTTGGGTACAGTGAGCTCTGGGGCCAACGTCCTGACTTTC.

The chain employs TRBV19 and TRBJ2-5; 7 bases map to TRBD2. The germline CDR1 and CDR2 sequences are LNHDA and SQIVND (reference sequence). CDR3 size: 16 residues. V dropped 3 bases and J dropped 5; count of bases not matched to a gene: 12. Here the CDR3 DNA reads TGTGCCAGTAGTATGGTTGGAGCGGGGCAGAGGGAGACCCAGTACTTC. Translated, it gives CASSMVGAGQRETQYF.

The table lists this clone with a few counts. The CDR3 DNA is TGTGCCAGCAGTTGGGGAGAGGGGGGTAGAGGTGAGCAGTTCTTC. Protein product: CASSWGEGGRGEQFF. The chain carries TRBV7-9 and TRBJ2-1; D may correspond to TRBD1 or TRBD2 (6 bases each). The germline gives CDR1 SEHNR, CDR2 FQNEAQ (reference sequence). Trimming stripped 6 bases from V and 9 bases from J, with 21 bases between. The CDR3 spans 15 residues. Filled out from reference TRBV7-9 and TRBJ2-1, the complete variable domain reads DTGVSQNPRHKITKRGQNVTFRCDPISEHNRLYWYRQTLGQGPEFLTYFQNEAQLEKSRLLSDRFSAERPKGSFSTLEIQRTEQGDSAMYLCASSWGEGGRGEQFFGPGTRLTVL.

The CDR3 sequence: CASSLAGGRYQETQYF. CDR3 nucleotides: TGTGCCAGCAGCTTAGCGGGGGGCAGGTACCAAGAGACCCAGTACTTC. The chain employs TRBV11-2 and TRBJ2-5, with D maybe TRBD2 (7 bases). V was shortened by 1 base and J by 0 bases, with 12 bases between the two germline ends. Germline-derived CDR1 and CDR2 are SGHAT and FQNNGV. The CDR3 is 16 amino acids.

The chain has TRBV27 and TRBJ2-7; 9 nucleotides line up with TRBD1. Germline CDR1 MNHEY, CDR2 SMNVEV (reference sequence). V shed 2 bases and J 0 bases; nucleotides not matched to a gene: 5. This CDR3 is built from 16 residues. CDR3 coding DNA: TGTGCCAGCAGTTTACTTGGACAGGGGCCCTCCTACGAGCAGTACTTC. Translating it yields CASSLLGQGPSYEQYF.

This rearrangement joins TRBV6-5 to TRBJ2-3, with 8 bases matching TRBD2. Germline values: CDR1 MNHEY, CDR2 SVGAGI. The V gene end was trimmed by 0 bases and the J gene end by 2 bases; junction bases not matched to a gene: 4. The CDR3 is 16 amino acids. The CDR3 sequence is CASSYSGGAYTDTQYF. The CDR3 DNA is TGTGCCAGCAGTTACTCCGGGGGGGCATACACAGATACGCAGTATTTT.

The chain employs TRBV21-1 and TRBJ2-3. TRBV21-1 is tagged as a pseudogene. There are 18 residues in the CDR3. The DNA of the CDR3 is TGTGCCAGCAGCAAAGAAGACTGCGCGGACCCCTACTTGGATACGCAGTATTTT. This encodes CASSKEDCADPYLDTQYF.

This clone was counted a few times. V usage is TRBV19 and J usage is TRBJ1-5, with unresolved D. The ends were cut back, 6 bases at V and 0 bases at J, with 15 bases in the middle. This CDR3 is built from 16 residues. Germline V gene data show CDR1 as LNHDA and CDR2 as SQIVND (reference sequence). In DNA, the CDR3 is TGTGCCAGTAGCCCATTCGGAGGAGGTAGCAATCAGCCCCAGCATTTT. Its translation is CASSPFGGGSNQPQHF.

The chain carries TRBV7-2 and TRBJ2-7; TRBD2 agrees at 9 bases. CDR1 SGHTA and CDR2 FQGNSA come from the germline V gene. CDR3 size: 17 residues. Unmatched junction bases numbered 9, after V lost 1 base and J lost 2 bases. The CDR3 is CASSLEFSAGGAYEQYF. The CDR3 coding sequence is TGTGCCAGCAGCTTAGAATTCTCAGCGGGGGGCGCCTACGAGCAGTACTTC.

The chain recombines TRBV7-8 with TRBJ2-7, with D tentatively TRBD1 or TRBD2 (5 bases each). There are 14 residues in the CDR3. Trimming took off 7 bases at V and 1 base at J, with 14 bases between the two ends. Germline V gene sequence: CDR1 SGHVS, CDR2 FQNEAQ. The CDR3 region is CASTYGGKSYEQYF. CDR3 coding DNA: TGTGCCAGCACTTATGGGGGTAAATCCTACGAGCAGTACTTC.

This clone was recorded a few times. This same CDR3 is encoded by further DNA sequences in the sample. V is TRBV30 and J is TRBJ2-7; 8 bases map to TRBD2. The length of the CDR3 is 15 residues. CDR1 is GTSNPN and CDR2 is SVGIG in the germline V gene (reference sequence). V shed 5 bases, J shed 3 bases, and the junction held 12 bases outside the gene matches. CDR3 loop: CAWRGGRGRGYEQYF. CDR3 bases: TGTGCCTGGCGGGGGGGGCGGGGGCGAGGCTACGAGCAGTACTTC.

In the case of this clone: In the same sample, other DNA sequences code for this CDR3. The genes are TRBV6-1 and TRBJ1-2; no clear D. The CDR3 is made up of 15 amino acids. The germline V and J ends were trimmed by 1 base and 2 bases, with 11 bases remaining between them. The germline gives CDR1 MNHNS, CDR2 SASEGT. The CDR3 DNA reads TGTGCCAGCAGTGAAGTTCGGCAGGCGAACTATGGCTACACCTTC. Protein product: CASSEVRQANYGYTF.

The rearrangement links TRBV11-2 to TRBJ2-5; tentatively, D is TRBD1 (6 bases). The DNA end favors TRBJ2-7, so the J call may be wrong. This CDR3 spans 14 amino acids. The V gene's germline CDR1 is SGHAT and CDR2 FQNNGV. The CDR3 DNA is TGTGCCAGCAGCTTAGGCAGGGGCGCCTACGAGCAGTACTTC. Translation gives CASSLGRGAYEQYF.

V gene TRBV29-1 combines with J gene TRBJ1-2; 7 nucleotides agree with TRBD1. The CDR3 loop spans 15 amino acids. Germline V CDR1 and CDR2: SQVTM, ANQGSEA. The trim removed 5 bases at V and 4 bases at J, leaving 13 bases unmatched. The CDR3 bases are TGCAGCGTTCAACAGGGGACTCGTGGACTCTATGGCTACACCTTC. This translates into CSVQQGTRGLYGYTF. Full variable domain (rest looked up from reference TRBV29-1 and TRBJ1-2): SAVISQKPSRDICQRGTSLTIQCQVDSQVTMMFWYRQQPGQSLTLIATANQGSEATYESGFVIDKFPISRPNLTFSTLTVSNMSPEDSSIYLCSVQQGTRGLYGYTFGSGTRLTVV.

The CDR3 loop reads CASSAAPRTNTEAFF. DNA for the CDR3: TGTGCCAGCAGCGCAGCCCCGCGTACTAACACTGAAGCTTTCTTT. The V gene is TRBV7-6, the J gene TRBJ1-1, with D uncertain. Per germline, CDR1 SGHVS and CDR2 FNYEAQ. CDR3 length: 15 residues. Trimming removed 5 bases at V and 2 bases at J, with 15 bases between.

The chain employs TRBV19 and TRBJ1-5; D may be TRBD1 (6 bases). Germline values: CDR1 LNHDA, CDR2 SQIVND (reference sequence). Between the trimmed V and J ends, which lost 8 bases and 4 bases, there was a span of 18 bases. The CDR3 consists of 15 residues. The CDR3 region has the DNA TGTGCCAGTGAGAAAACCGGGACAAGAAATCAGCCCCAGCATTTT. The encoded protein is CASEKTGTRNQPQHF.

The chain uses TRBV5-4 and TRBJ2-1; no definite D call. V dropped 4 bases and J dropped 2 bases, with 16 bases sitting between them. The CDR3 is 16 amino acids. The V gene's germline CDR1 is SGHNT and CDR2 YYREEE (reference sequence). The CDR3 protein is CASSPLTGNTYNEQFF. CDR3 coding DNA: TGTGCCAGCAGCCCTTTGACGGGTAATACCTACAATGAGCAGTTCTTC.